The clone carrying this TCR beta chain was seen more than once but under ten times. Its target is unknown. 60 Vbeta and 13 Jbeta primers were used in PCR. The data were produced by immunoSEQ multiplex PCR, yet TCRdb's version contains in-frame clones alone and is incomplete. Counted here are about 110,000 clones, approximately 80% occurring once; the ten biggest clones make up around 2.9%. This sample was taken from a study of cytomegalovirus exposure and HLA in healthy donors. Study-wide results and limits: The study listed 150 to 200 cytomegalovirus-associated TCR beta chains. Earlier analysis found most TCR beta V segments productive about 87% or about 30% of the time.

Germline CDR1 LGHNT, CDR2 FRNRAP. Losses at the gene ends were 1 base for V and 5 bases for J; bases not matched to a gene: 6. The CDR3 consists of 15 residues. The sequence came from a woman aged 55 to 70 in good health and CMV-seropositive. The sequenced sample was PBMCs. The chain has TRBV12-5 and TRBJ1-1; 8 nucleotides agree with TRBD1. The CDR3, as DNA: TGTGCTAGTGGTTTGGCCCGGACAGGGAGAACTGAAGCTTTCTTT. Translating it yields CASGLARTGRTEAFF.